This T cell receptor beta chain was retrieved from a study of T-cell reconstitution after alpha-beta-depleted transplantation in children. This clonotype was seen a handful of times. This sample's TCRbeta library carried unique molecular identifier barcodes. A single record per CDR3 protein comes from TCRdb applying MiXCR to the PCR reads. Of about 540,000 distinct CDR3 sequences detected, approximately 20% appear once; the ten largest clones hold 2.5% to 3.5%. Germline lookup yields CDR1 MNHNS and CDR2 SASEGT. The length of the CDR3 is 18 residues. V was shortened by 7 bases and J by 0 bases, with 22 bases between the two germline ends.

The sample consisted of PBMCs from the stem cell graft donor, taken from the stem cell graft. The chain uses TRBV6-1 and TRBJ1-5; no firm D call. This sequence originates from a human donor who donated a stem cell graft to a child with acute lymphoblastic leukemia. The CDR3 is CASNGDGGTFYSNQPQHF. CDR3 DNA sequence: TGTGCCAGCAATGGAGACGGAGGAACGTTCTATAGCAATCAGCCCCAGCATTTT.